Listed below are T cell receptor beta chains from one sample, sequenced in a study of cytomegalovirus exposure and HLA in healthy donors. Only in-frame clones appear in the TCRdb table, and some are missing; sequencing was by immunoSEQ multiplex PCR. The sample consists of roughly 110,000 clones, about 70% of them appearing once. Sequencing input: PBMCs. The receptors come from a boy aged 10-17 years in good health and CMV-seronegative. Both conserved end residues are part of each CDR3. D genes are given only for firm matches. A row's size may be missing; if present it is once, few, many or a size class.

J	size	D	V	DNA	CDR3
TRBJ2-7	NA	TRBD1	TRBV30	TGTGCCTGGAGCGGGACAGGGGTTATGCACGAGCAGTACTTC	CAWSGTGVMHEQYF
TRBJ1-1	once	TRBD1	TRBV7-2	TGTGCCAGCAGCATGACAGGGGGGAACACTGAAGCTTTCTTT	CASSMTGGNTEAFF
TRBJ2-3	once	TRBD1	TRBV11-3	TGTGCCAGCAGCTTTGGACAGGGAACGCAGTATTTT	CASSFGQGTQYF
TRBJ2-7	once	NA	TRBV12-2	TGTGCAAGTCGCCACAGCGGACGGAAAGAATACGAGCAGTACTTC	CASRHSGRKEYEQYF
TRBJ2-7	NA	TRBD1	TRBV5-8	TGTGCCAGCAGGAGACACAGGACAGGAGACTACGAGCAGTACTTC	CASRRHRTGDYEQYF
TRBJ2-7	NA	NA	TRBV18	TGTGCCAGCTCACCTGGAGACGAGCAGTACTTC	CASSPGDEQYF
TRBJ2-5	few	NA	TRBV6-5	TGTGCCAGCAGCTACACTCCGGGAGAACAAGAGACCCAGTACTTC	CASSYTPGEQETQYF
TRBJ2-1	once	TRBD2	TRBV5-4	TGTGCCAGCAGCCCCGGTGGCCTAGCGGTATACAATGAGCAGTTCTTC	CASSPGGLAVYNEQFF
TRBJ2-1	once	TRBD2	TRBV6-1	TGTGCCAGCAATCGACTAGCGGGAGCCTACAATGAGCAGTTCTTC	CASNRLAGAYNEQFF
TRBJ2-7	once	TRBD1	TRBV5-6	TGTGCCAGCAGCTTAACAGAGGGACAGGGAGGATCCGAGCAGTACTTC	CASSLTEGQGGSEQYF
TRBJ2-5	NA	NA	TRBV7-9	TGTGCCAGCAGCTTAATGGGCGGGGTCCAAGAGACCCAGTACTTC	CASSLMGGVQETQYF
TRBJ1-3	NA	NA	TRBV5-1	TGCGCCAGCAGCTCATTGCCTCGAACAGGTCTTACGGGAAACACCATATATTTT	CASSSLPRTGLTGNTIYF
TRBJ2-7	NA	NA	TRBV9	TGTGCCAGCGGCAGGGGCTACGAGCAGTACTTC	CASGRGYEQYF
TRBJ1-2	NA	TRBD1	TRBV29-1	TGCAGCGTTGAACCTCAGACAGGGGAATATAACTATGGCTACACCTTC	CSVEPQTGEYNYGYTF
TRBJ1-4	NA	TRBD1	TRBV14	TGTGCCAGCAGCCTTGGGGACAGGGGCGAAAAACTGTTTTTT	CASSLGDRGEKLFF
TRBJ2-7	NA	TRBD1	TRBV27	TGTGCCAGCAGGAGACAGGGTAGCAATAGATACTACGAGCAGTACTTC	CASRRQGSNRYYEQYF
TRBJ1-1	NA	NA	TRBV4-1	TGCGCCAGCAGCTTCGGAAGGGGCACTGAAGCTTTCTTT	CASSFGRGTEAFF
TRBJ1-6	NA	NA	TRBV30	TGTGCCGGAAGACACAAACCTTATAATTCACCCCTCCACTTT	CAGRHKPYNSPLHF
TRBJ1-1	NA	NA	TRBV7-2	TGTGCCAGCAGTCGCGAATTACAGGGAAATGAAGCTTTCTTT	CASSRELQGNEAFF
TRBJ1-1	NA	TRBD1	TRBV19	TGTGCCAGTAGTACCCGACAGGGAGAAACTGAAGCTTTCTTT	CASSTRQGETEAFF
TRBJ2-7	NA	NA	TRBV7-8	TGTGCCAGCAGCTCCTCCCGCGTCTACGAGCAGTACTTC	CASSSSRVYEQYF
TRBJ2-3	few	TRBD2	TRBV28	TGTGCCAGCAAAGGTTGGGAAGAAGCGGGAGATGCAGATACGCAGTATTTT	CASKGWEEAGDADTQYF
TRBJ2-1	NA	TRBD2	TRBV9	TGTGCCAGCTCCTCCGGGACTAGCGGCAATGAGCAGTTCTTC	CASSSGTSGNEQFF
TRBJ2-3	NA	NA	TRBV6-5	TGTGCCAGCAGTTACTCCGGAGGTACGCAGTATTTT	CASSYSGGTQYF
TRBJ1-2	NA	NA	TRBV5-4	TGTGCCAGCAGCTTCAGGACAGAAAACTATGGCTACACCTTC	CASSFRTENYGYTF
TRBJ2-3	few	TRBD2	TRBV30	TGTGCCTGCGGGACTAGCGGGATAGATACGCAGTATTTT	CACGTSGIDTQYF
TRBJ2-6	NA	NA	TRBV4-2	TGTGCCAGCAGCCAATCGGCGGGGACGTCTGGGGCCAACGTCCTGACTTTC	CASSQSAGTSGANVLTF
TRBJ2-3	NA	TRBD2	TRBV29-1	TGCAGCGTTGAACGGACTAGGGAGACAGATACGCAGTATTTT	CSVERTRETDTQYF
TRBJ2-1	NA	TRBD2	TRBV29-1	TGCAGCTCCCGGGAGGACAATGAGCAGTTCTTC	CSSREDNEQFF
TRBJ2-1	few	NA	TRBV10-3	TGTGCCATCAAGGCTCGGGTAGTGAACAATGAGCAGTTCTTC	CAIKARVVNNEQFF
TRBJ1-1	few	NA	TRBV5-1	TGCGCCAGCAGCTTGGCAGGCGGGACCAAGAGGACTGAAGCTTTCTTT	CASSLAGGTKRTEAFF
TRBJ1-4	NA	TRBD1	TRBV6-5	TGTGCCAGCAGTTACTTTGGACAGGGTGATGAAAAACTGTTTTTT	CASSYFGQGDEKLFF
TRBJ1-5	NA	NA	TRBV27	TGTGCCAGCAGTGGGGGGGGGAATCAGCCCCAGCATTTT	CASSGGGNQPQHF
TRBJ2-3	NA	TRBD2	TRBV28	TGTGCCAGCAGTCCTTTTAAGTTAGGGGGGACTAGCGGTAGCACAGATACGCAGTATTTT	CASSPFKLGGTSGSTDTQYF
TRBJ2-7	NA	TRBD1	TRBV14	TGTGCCAGCAGCCCTTTCGACGGGACAGGGGTATACGAGCAGTACTTC	CASSPFDGTGVYEQYF
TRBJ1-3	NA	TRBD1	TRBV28	TGTGCCAGCAGTCCCACCCCGGGGACAGGAGACCCTGGAAACACCATATATTTT	CASSPTPGTGDPGNTIYF
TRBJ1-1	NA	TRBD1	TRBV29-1	TGCAGCGTCTCGATTATTAGCAGGGGGCTTAACACTGAAGCTTTCTTT	CSVSIISRGLNTEAFF
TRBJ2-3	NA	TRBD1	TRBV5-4	TGTGCCAGCAGCCCTAAGACAGGGGCAGATACGCAGTATTTT	CASSPKTGADTQYF
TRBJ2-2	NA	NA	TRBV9	TGTGCCAGCAGCGTAGATGGCAGACTACCAAACACCGGGGAGCTGTTTTTT	CASSVDGRLPNTGELFF
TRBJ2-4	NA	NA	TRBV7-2	TGTGCCAGCAGCGCAGGGAGGAACATTCAGTACTTC	CASSAGRNIQYF
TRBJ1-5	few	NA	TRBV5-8	TGTGCCAGCAGCCATTCCGGGGGACCCGATCAGCCCCAGCATTTT	CASSHSGGPDQPQHF
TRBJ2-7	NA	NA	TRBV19	TGTGCCAGTAGTCCCCAGGGGAGCTCCTACGAGCAGTACTTC	CASSPQGSSYEQYF
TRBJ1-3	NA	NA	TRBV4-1	TGCGCCAGCAGCCAAGTGCTGGCTCCGGGGAACTCTGGAAACACCATATATTTT	CASSQVLAPGNSGNTIYF
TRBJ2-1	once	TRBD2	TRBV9	TGTGCCAGCAGCCATCAAGCGGGAGACTACAATGAGCAGTTCTTC	CASSHQAGDYNEQFF
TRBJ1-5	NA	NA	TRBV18	TGTGCCAGCTCAGGGCCCGCACACGGTTCGAGCAATCAGCCCCAGCATTTT	CASSGPAHGSSNQPQHF
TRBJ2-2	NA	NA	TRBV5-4	TGTGCCAGCAGCGTCGGGGGTTCCGGGGAGCTGTTTTTT	CASSVGGSGELFF